This T cell receptor (beta chain) was found in a study of T cell responses to AZD1222 COVID-19 vaccine. Method: immunoSEQ multiplex PCR; TCRdb's copy keeps in-frame clones and lacks some. In the table there are 150,000 or so clones, around nine tenths of which are singletons. As regards this clone: Its antigen is unknown.

Per germline, CDR1 SGHRS and CDR2 YFSETQ. Trimming at V came to 1 base and at J to 5 bases, leaving 5 bases not matched to a gene. This CDR3 has 15 amino acids. Study results and limitations: Repertoires in all cases were sampled only once the peak T cell response had passed. Close to half of spike-specific TCRs reportedly recognize unmutated variant regions.

The rearrangement uses TRBV5-1 and TRBJ2-5; TRBD2 agrees at 10 bases. Sequences were derived from peripheral blood, sampled after recovery from COVID-19. This TCR came from an adult who had recovered from COVID-19. The CDR3 reads CASSLTSGARETQYF. CDR3 sequence (DNA): TGCGCCAGCAGCTTGACTAGCGGGGCCAGGGAGACCCAGTACTTC.